A single sample gave rise to the 15 T cell receptor beta chains below, sequenced in a study of T cells in Graves' hyperthyroidism and ophthalmopathy. TCR beta CDR3 regions were amplified from RNA transcripts. First-round RT-PCR with HTBI primers amplified the TCR CDR3 region. TCRdb reprocessed the multiplex PCR reads with MiXCR, giving one entry per CDR3 protein. Among about half a million distinct CDR3 sequences listed, roughly 23% were seen once. The sequenced sample was blood. Receptors originate from a woman in her seventies with Graves' ophthalmopathy.

The genes are TRBV2 and TRBJ2-7; D is undetermined. Germline lookup yields CDR1 SNHLY and CDR2 FYNNEI. The CDR3 extends over 14 amino acids. V was trimmed by 2 bases and J by 0 bases, leaving 8 bases between them. The CDR3 DNA follows: TGTGCCAGCAGTGAAAGCAGGATCTCCTACGAGCAGTACTTC. Translating it yields CASSESRISYEQYF.

The CDR3 loop is CASSPGLGGTEAFF. For the CDR3, the DNA is TGTGCCAGCTCACCCGGACTGGGAGGCACTGAAGCTTTCTTT. The rearrangement uses TRBV18 and TRBJ1-1; D is undetermined. V gave up 3 bases and J gave up 4 bases, with 12 bases separating them. CDR3 length equals 14 residues. The germline CDR1 and CDR2 sequences are KGHSH and LQKENI.

This clonotype was picked up one time. The chain carries TRBV12-3 or TRBV12-4 and TRBJ1-2, with TRBD1 as a possible D gene (6 bases). The ends were cut back, 8 bases at V and 2 bases at J, with 12 bases in the middle. This CDR3 contains 13 residues. CDR3 bases: TGTGCCAGCGGCCTGGGACAAAACTATGGCTACACCTTC. Protein product: CASGLGQNYGYTF.

This clonotype was seen only a few times. The chain is built from TRBV27 and TRBJ2-2; D uncertain. V lost 1 base and J lost 5, with 5 bases in between. In germline, CDR1 is MNHEY, CDR2 SMNVEV (reference sequence). There are 13 residues in the CDR3. The CDR3 nucleotides are TGTGCCAGCAGTTTATGGGTTACCGGGGAGCTGTTTTTT. It specifies CASSLWVTGELFF.

The J gene is TRBJ2-6, the V gene TRBV6-2 or TRBV6-3; 12 bases are a match to TRBD1. Trimming cost V 4 bases and J 1 base; bases outside gene matches: 8. Germline V gene lookup returns CDR1 MNHEY and CDR2 SVGEGT. The CDR3 consists of 19 residues. CDR3: CASSSGQGALGSGANVLTF. The CDR3 coding sequence is TGTGCCAGCAGTTCGGGACAGGGGGCGCTTGGATCTGGGGCCAACGTCCTGACTTTC.

This chain joins TRBV20-1 and TRBJ2-3; 11 positions match TRBD2. CDR1 and CDR2 from the germline V gene are DFQATT and SNEGSKA (reference sequence). The trim removed 5 bases at V and 6 bases at J, leaving 13 bases unmatched. CDR3 size: 16 residues. CDR3 sequence (DNA): TGCAGTGCTCTGGGCTATAGCGGGAGGGCCCGCGATACGCAGTATTTT. It yields the protein CSALGYSGRARDTQYF.

This clonotype was counted only a few times. The V call is TRBV30, the J call TRBJ1-2; D might be TRBD1 (6 bases). Germline V lookup: CDR1 GTSNPN, CDR2 SVGIG (reference sequence). CDR3 length equals 14 residues. The ends were cut back, 2 bases at V and 6 bases at J, with 16 bases in the middle. The CDR3 region is CAWSRTGNVDGYTF. Here the CDR3 DNA reads TGTGCCTGGAGTCGAACAGGGAATGTGGATGGCTACACCTTC.

This chain joins TRBV11-2 and TRBJ2-3; no clear D. This CDR3 is built from 15 residues. Between the trimmed V and J ends, which lost 5 bases and 2 bases, there was a span of 14 bases. The germline CDR1 and CDR2 sequences are SGHAT and FQNNGV. CDR3 residues: CASSPSTWATDTQYF. The CDR3 nucleotides are TGTGCCAGCAGCCCAAGCACCTGGGCCACAGATACGCAGTATTTT.

The rearrangement joins TRBV19 to TRBJ2-6; D unresolved. Germline CDR1 and CDR2: LNHDA and SQIVND (reference sequence). The CDR3 covers 16 residues. The germline V and J ends were trimmed by 3 bases and 0 bases, with 9 bases remaining between them. CDR3 sequence (DNA): TGTGCCAGTAGTATCCCCAGAGGCTCTGGGGCCAACGTCCTGACTTTC. Protein product: CASSIPRGSGANVLTF.

The rearrangement links TRBV20-1 to TRBJ1-6; weak D call: TRBD1 (6 bases). The CDR3 runs 14 residues. CDR1 and CDR2 (germline): DFQATT, SNEGSKA (reference sequence). V dropped 7 bases and J dropped 9 bases, with 19 bases sitting between them. The CDR3 sequence is CSVLLQGIGSPLHF. The CDR3 region has the DNA TGCAGTGTTCTACTACAGGGCATAGGTTCACCCCTCCACTTT.

This clonotype was recorded a few times. The chain carries TRBV20-1 and TRBJ2-7; D unresolved. Deletions cut 1 base from V and 2 bases from J, with 12 bases between. CDR1 and CDR2 from the germline V gene are DFQATT and SNEGSKA (reference sequence). The CDR3 extends over 14 amino acids. CDR3 sequence reads: CSARADAPAYEQYF. The CDR3 region has the DNA TGCAGTGCTAGAGCTGACGCGCCGGCCTACGAGCAGTACTTC.

V and J are TRBV6-1 and TRBJ2-3; D gene unclear. Germline assignment: CDR1 MNHNS and CDR2 SASEGT. V was cut by 4 bases and J by 1 base, with 15 bases left in between. The CDR3 spans 16 residues. The CDR3 spells CASSGRRGIGTDTQYF. In DNA, the CDR3 is TGTGCCAGCAGTGGAAGGCGTGGGATAGGCACAGATACGCAGTATTTT.

The chain joins TRBV7-9 to TRBJ1-5; D may be TRBD1 (5 bases). Trimming cost V 3 bases and J 5 bases, with 8 bases left between them. Germline values: CDR1 SEHNR, CDR2 FQNEAQ (reference sequence). The CDR3 sequence is 13 residues long. CDR3 in amino acids: CASSFKGDQPQHF. The DNA of the CDR3 is TGTGCCAGCAGCTTTAAAGGGGATCAGCCCCAGCATTTT.

The chain joins TRBV7-9 to TRBJ2-7; D is perhaps TRBD1 or TRBD2 (6 bases each). CDR1 and CDR2 from the germline V gene are SEHNR and FQNEAQ (reference sequence). V lost 5 bases and J lost 2, with 13 bases in between. CDR3 length: 14 amino acids. CDR3 DNA: TGTGCCAGCAGCCCAATAGGGGGGCCCTACGAGCAGTACTTC. As protein: CASSPIGGPYEQYF.

V gene TRBV4-3 combines with J gene TRBJ2-1; 7 nucleotides align to TRBD2. Looked up from germline, CDR1 is LGHNA and CDR2 is YSLEER. Losses at the gene ends were 0 bases for V and 4 bases for J; bases not matched to a gene: 9. This CDR3 spans 17 amino acids. The CDR3 reads CASSQDGRGATYNEQFF. The CDR3 DNA reads as TGCGCCAGCAGCCAAGATGGGAGGGGTGCCACTTACAATGAGCAGTTCTTC.